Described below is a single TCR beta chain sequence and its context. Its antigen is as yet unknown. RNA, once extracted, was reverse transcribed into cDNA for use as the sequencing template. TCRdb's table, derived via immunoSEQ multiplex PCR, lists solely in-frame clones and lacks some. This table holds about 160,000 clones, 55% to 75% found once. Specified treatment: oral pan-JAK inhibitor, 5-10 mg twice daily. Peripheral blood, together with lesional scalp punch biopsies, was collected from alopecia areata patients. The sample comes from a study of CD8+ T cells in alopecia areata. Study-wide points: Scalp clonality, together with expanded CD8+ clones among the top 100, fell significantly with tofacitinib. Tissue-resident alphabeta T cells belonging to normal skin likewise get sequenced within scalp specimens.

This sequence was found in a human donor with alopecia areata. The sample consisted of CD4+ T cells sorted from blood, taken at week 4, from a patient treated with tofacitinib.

The CDR3 region is CASSVQGSYYGYTF. The CDR3 DNA is TGTGCCAGCAGCGTACAGGGTTCTTACTATGGCTACACCTTC. The genes are TRBV9 and TRBJ1-2; TRBD1 is a possible D gene (5 bases). This CDR3 comprises 14 residues. Germline lookup yields CDR1 SGDLS and CDR2 YYNGEE. The V end was cut by 1 base, the J end by 3 bases, with 10 bases between.